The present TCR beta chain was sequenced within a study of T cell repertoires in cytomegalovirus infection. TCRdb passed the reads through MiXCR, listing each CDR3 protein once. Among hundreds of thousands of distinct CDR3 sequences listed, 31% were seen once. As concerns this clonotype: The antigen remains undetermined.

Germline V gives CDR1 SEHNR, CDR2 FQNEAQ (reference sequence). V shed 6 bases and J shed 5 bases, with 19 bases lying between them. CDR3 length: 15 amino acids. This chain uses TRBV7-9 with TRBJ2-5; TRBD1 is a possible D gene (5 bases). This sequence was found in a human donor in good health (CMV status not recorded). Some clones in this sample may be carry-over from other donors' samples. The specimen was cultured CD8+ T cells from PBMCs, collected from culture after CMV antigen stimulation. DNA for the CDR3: TGTGCCAGCAGGGACCGGTCAGGGAAGAAGGAGACCCAGTACTTC. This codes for CASRDRSGKKETQYF.